This T cell receptor (beta chain) was identified during a study of blood T cell repertoires in COVID-19. At the level of the study: The United States, Italy and Spain were the sources of the acute and convalescent COVID-19 samples. T cells, B-cell-depleted T cells, or PBMCs provided the cDNA or gDNA that served as material.

Germline V CDR1 and CDR2: SGDLS, YYNGEE. The CDR3 covers 15 residues. Trimming shortened V by 6 bases and J by 0 bases, and 13 bases separated the two germline ends. In the original workflow: Amplified reference gene primers provided the basis for estimating nucleated cell counts. The method was immunoSEQ multiplex PCR; TCRdb's version includes in-frame clones alone and lacks a portion of them. D and trimming come from the DNA, and the V and J calls and clone size come from that table. This sample has 250,000 to 300,000 clones, with about 88% found just once. The chain links TRBV9 to TRBJ1-5, with D unresolved. Sequencing was performed on peripheral blood. This clonotype originated in a man aged 18 to 30 with active or convalescent COVID-19. CDR3 sequence: CASTPGSNSNQPQHF. The CDR3 DNA follows: TGTGCCAGCACTCCGGGAAGTAATAGCAATCAGCCCCAGCATTTT.